This TCR beta chain was observed in a study of CD8 T cells in ankylosing spondylitis. Regarding the study as a whole: Certain motif variants had earlier appeared in reactive arthritis synovial fluid and blood. Roughly eight highly homologous variants formed a TCR beta motif that appeared characteristic of ankylosing spondylitis blood.

The CDR3 consists of 17 residues. V dropped 5 bases and J dropped 0 bases, with 16 bases sitting between them. The germline gives CDR1 SGHTA, CDR2 FQGNSA. 5'-RACE, quantitative and with molecular barcodes, yielded the TCR beta libraries. A single record per CDR3 protein comes from TCRdb applying MiXCR to the 5' RACE reads. In the table there are 390,000 or so distinct CDR3 sequences, about a fifth of which are singletons. This clonotype was counted between two and nine times. Its antigen is unidentified. Sample: blood, either unsorted or a sorted T cell fraction (not recorded which). The rearrangement links TRBV7-2 to TRBJ2-2; D gene ambiguous. This receptor was identified in a male donor with ankylosing spondylitis. Here the CDR3 DNA reads TGTGCCAGCAGCCAACCCACCCTAGTTGCGAACACCGGGGAGCTGTTTTTT. This sequence encodes CASSQPTLVANTGELFF.